Below are 6 T cell receptor beta chains sequenced from a single sample in a study of blood T cell repertoires in COVID-19. Clones were read by immunoSEQ multiplex PCR, and TCRdb kept only the in-frame ones, dropping some. The sample lists 310,000 or so clones; approximately 83% were seen once. The sequenced material came from peripheral blood. These receptors came from a young woman who had recovered from COVID-19.

The CDR3 nucleotides read TGTGCCAGCAGTTTTTTGCCAAATCGACTAACAGATACGCAGTATTTT. It encodes CASSFLPNRLTDTQYF. The chain recombines TRBV28 with TRBJ2-3, with D possibly being TRBD2 (5 bases). CDR3 length equals 16 residues. V lost 3 bases and J lost 3, with 16 bases in between. Germline CDR1 and CDR2: MDHEN and SYDVKM.

V gene TRBV5-4 combines with J gene TRBJ1-3; no definite D call. Germline V gene data show CDR1 as SGHNT and CDR2 as YYREEE (reference sequence). V was clipped by 4 bases and J by 7 bases, with 18 bases between them. The CDR3 length is 15 residues. CDR3 region: CASSLGPGRGNTIYF. In DNA form, the CDR3 reads TGTGCCAGCAGCCTGGGCCCTGGGAGAGGGAACACCATATATTTT.

The chain joins TRBV5-4 to TRBJ2-5; weak D call: TRBD2 (6 bases). From germline, CDR1 is SGHNT and CDR2 YYREEE (reference sequence). V gave up 0 bases and J gave up 5 bases, with 17 bases separating them. The CDR3 runs to 16 residues. Here the CDR3 reads CASSLDPWGVQETQYF. Here the CDR3 DNA reads TGTGCCAGCAGCTTGGATCCCTGGGGGGTTCAGGAGACCCAGTACTTC.

The chain is built from TRBV5-1 and TRBJ2-1; D possibly corresponds to TRBD2 (6 bases). The ends were cut back, 0 bases at V and 4 bases at J, with 14 bases in the middle. The length of the CDR3 is 16 residues. The germline CDR1 and CDR2 sequences are SGHRS and YFSETQ. The CDR3 region has the DNA TGCGCCAGCAGCTTGGATGGCCTAGCGAATTACAATGAGCAGTTCTTC. Its protein product is CASSLDGLANYNEQFF.

This chain uses TRBV2 with TRBJ2-7, with D maybe TRBD2 (5 bases). Germline CDR1 is SNHLY and CDR2 is FYNNEI. The CDR3 is 13 residues long. Trimming cost V 1 base and J 9 bases, with 13 bases left between them. The CDR3: CASSEGEIRVQYF. The CDR3 coding sequence is TGTGCCAGCAGTGAAGGGGAGATTAGGGTGCAGTACTTC.

The rearrangement uses TRBV5-6 and TRBJ1-6; a possible D gene is TRBD1 (6 bases). The CDR3 totals 13 residues. Germline V gene sequence: CDR1 SGHDT, CDR2 YYEEEE. Trimming pared 4 bases from V and 9 bases from J, leaving 11 bases between. The CDR3 DNA sequence: TGTGCCAGCAGCCCCCGGACAGCTTCACCCCTCCACTTT. Its protein is CASSPRTASPLHF.